The 21 T cell receptor beta chains below all came from one sample that was sequenced in a study of CD8+CD57+ T cells in acquired aplastic anemia. All patients picked for sequencing had shown, by flow cytometry, an expansion of CD8+CD57+ cells. Profiling of TCR beta VDJ combinations and CDR3 sequences used genomic DNA as template. TCRdb processed the reads anew with MiXCR; each CDR3 protein has one entry. The table includes 150,000 or so distinct CDR3 sequences, less than 60% detected once. Material: sorted CD4+, CD8+, or CD8+CD57+ T cells (not recorded which) from PBMCs. The origin of the receptors is a human donor with aplastic anemia.

Ten or more counts support this clonotype. V usage is TRBV5-6 and J usage is TRBJ2-3; TRBD1 agrees at 9 bases. The germline V gene has CDR1 SGHDT and CDR2 YYEEEE. The CDR3 runs 16 residues. V dropped 4 bases and J dropped 2; count of bases not matched to a gene: 8. For the CDR3, the DNA is TGTGCCAGCAGCACCGGGACAGGGAGGTTCACAGATACGCAGTATTTT. Translation gives CASSTGTGRFTDTQYF. Supplemented by reference TRBV5-6 and TRBJ2-3, the full variable domain reads DAGVTQSPTHLIKTRGQQVTLRCSPKSGHDTVSWYQQALGQGPQFIFQYYEEEERQRGNFPDRFSGHQFPNYSSELNVNALLLGDSALYLCASSTGTGRFTDTQYFGPGTRLTVL.

This clonotype has only a few counts. Mismatch with germline at one junction end may stem from a read error. The CDR3, as DNA: TGTGCCAGCAGTGAAAATCGACTAGCGGTCTCCTACAATGAGCAGCTCTTC. As protein: CASSENRLAVSYNEQLF. This chain links TRBV2 with TRBJ2-1; 9 bases match TRBD2. CDR3 length equals 17 residues. Per the germline V gene, CDR1 is SNHLY and CDR2 is FYNNEI.

This clonotype was detected many times. The rearrangement links TRBV20-1 to TRBJ1-1; D may be TRBD1 (5 bases). The germline V gene encodes CDR1 DFQATT and CDR2 SNEGSKA (reference sequence). The CDR3 runs 15 residues. V lost 4 bases and J lost 1, with 16 bases in between. The chain's CDR3 is CSAKNPPGGNTEAFF. CDR3 nucleotide sequence: TGCAGTGCTAAAAACCCTCCGGGGGGGAACACTGAAGCTTTCTTT.

V and J are TRBV5-1 and TRBJ1-5; a weak D match, TRBD1 (6 bases). The germline V and J ends were trimmed by 8 bases and 1 base, with 16 bases remaining between them. Germline V gene sequence: CDR1 SGHRS, CDR2 YFSETQ. The CDR3 is made up of 15 amino acids. CDR3 nucleotides: TGCGCCAGTAGATTAACAGGGTCAAGCAATCAGCCCCAGCATTTT. It encodes CASRLTGSSNQPQHF.

This sequence joins TRBV19 and TRBJ2-7, with 8 bases matching TRBD1. Germline V gene data show CDR1 as LNHDA and CDR2 as SQIVND (reference sequence). This CDR3 is built from 14 residues. V gave up 10 bases and J gave up 3 bases; unmatched junction bases: 11. The CDR3 here is CATTPGQAVYEQYF. As DNA, the CDR3 is TGTGCCACTACTCCGGGACAGGCAGTCTACGAGCAGTACTTC.

The chain is built from TRBV2 and TRBJ2-1, with 9 bases aligning to TRBD2. After removal of 7 bases from V and 5 bases from J, the junction contained 6 bases not matched to a gene. Germline CDR1 is SNHLY and CDR2 is FYNNEI. CDR3 length: 14 residues. The CDR3 loop is CASKVGTSNNEQFF. The CDR3 coding sequence is TGTGCCAGCAAGGTCGGGACTAGCAACAATGAGCAGTTCTTC.

The V and J genes are TRBV19 and TRBJ1-5; 9 nucleotides agree with TRBD1. This CDR3 is built from 15 residues. Trimming removed 6 bases from V and 9 bases from J; junction bases left unmatched: 12. In germline, CDR1 is LNHDA, CDR2 SQIVND (reference sequence). In nucleotides, the CDR3 is TGTGCCAGTAGCCTTAACCGGGACAGGGTAAGGCCCCAGCATTTT. Protein sequence: CASSLNRDRVRPQHF. Combining the CDR3 with reference TRBV19 and TRBJ1-5 gives the whole variable domain DGGITQSPKYLFRKEGQNVTLSCEQNLNHDAMYWYRQDPGQGLRLIYYSQIVNDFQKGDIAEGYSVSREKKESFPLTVTSAQKNPTAFYLCASSLNRDRVRPQHFGDGTRLSIL.

This clonotype was counted ten times or more. The chain combines TRBV5-1 with TRBJ2-5; 8 nucleotides match TRBD1. The CDR3 totals 15 residues. Trimming removed 4 bases from V and 4 bases from J; junction bases left unmatched: 9. Germline assignment: CDR1 SGHRS and CDR2 YFSETQ. CDR3 nucleotides: TGCGCCAGCAGCAACGGACAGGGAGGCGCAGAGACCCAGTACTTC. Protein sequence: CASSNGQGGAETQYF.

The rearrangement uses TRBV14 and TRBJ1-1, with unresolved D. Germline loops: CDR1 SGHDN, CDR2 FVKESK. The CDR3 totals 14 residues. The V gene lost 3 bases and the J gene lost 5 bases, with 13 bases spanning the gap. Here the CDR3 DNA reads TGTGCCAGCAGCCAGGTATTCGGAGGGACTGAAGCTTTCTTT. It specifies CASSQVFGGTEAFF.

This clonotype was counted many times. V is TRBV4-3 and J is TRBJ1-5; TRBD1 aligns across 8 bases. The V gene end was trimmed by 4 bases and the J gene end by 1 base; junction bases not matched to a gene: 9. The CDR3 spans 17 residues. Germline V gene sequence: CDR1 LGHNA, CDR2 YSLEER. The CDR3 here is CASSLNRGMGSNQPQHF. The CDR3 DNA reads as TGCGCCAGCAGCCTAAACAGGGGGATGGGGAGCAATCAGCCCCAGCATTTT.

This rearrangement joins TRBV25-1 to TRBJ2-3, with D hard to call. This CDR3 has 15 amino acids. V lost 3 bases to trimming and J lost 2 bases, with 12 bases between them. The germline CDR1 and CDR2 sequences are MGHDK and SYGVNS. The CDR3 here is CASSDTPHDTDTQYF. CDR3 in DNA: TGTGCCAGCAGTGACACGCCACATGACACAGATACGCAGTATTTT. The entire variable domain, with the rest obtained from reference TRBV25-1 and TRBJ2-3, is as follows: EADIYQTPRYLVIGTGKKITLECSQTMGHDKMYWYQQDPGMELHLIHYSYGVNSTEKGDLSSESTVSRIRTEHFPLTLESARPSHTSQYLCASSDTPHDTDTQYFGPGTRLTVL.

This clonotype was seen a handful of times. V usage is TRBV29-1 and J usage is TRBJ2-7; D call uncertain. Between the trimmed V and J ends, which lost 8 bases and 4 bases, there was a span of 6 bases. Looked up from germline, CDR1 is SQVTM and CDR2 is ANQGSEA. This CDR3 contains 9 residues. CDR3 sequence reads: CSLTYEQYF. As DNA, the CDR3 is TGCAGCTTAACGTACGAGCAGTACTTC.

As concerns this clonotype: Relative to the germline gene, one junction end is altered; a read error may explain this. This chain connects TRBV19 to TRBJ2-7, with a possible D match to TRBD2 (7 bases). Germline V gene sequence: CDR1 LNHDA, CDR2 SQIVND (reference sequence). The CDR3 has 14 amino acids. CDR3 region: CASSIGGASYELYF. Here the CDR3 DNA reads TGCGCCAGTAGTATTGGGGGGGCCTCCTACGAGCTGTACTTC.

The rearrangement links TRBV7-8 to TRBJ2-7; D gene ambiguous. Trimming removed 6 bases at V and 3 bases at J, with 9 bases between. Germline CDR1 reads SGHVS; CDR2 reads FQNEAQ. The CDR3 consists of 12 residues. The DNA of the CDR3 is TGTGCCAGCAGTGAAACCCTCTACGAGCAGTACTTC. Residues: CASSETLYEQYF.

The rearrangement links TRBV24-1 to TRBJ1-4; the D is unclear. The V and J ends lost 3 bases and 7 bases respectively, with 14 bases between them. This CDR3 is built from 15 residues. Germline CDR1 and CDR2: KGHDR and SFDVKD. The CDR3 DNA reads as TGTGCCACCAGTGATGGCCGGGCGAGCGGTGAAAAACTGTTTTTT. Protein: CATSDGRASGEKLFF.

This clonotype has at least ten counts. V gene TRBV20-1 combines with J gene TRBJ2-7, with no clear D. Germline values: CDR1 DFQATT, CDR2 SNEGSKA (reference sequence). The CDR3 runs 15 residues. Trimming shortened V by 1 base and J by 2 bases, and 15 bases separated the two germline ends. The CDR3 DNA reads TGCAGTGCTAGAGCCCCGGGCACGTCAACCTACGAGCAGTACTTC. Translating it yields CSARAPGTSTYEQYF.

The V call is TRBV18, the J call TRBJ1-1, with a weak D call TRBD1 (5 bases). The CDR3 runs to 15 residues. The ends were cut back, 3 bases at V and 5 bases at J, with 16 bases in the middle. The germline gives CDR1 KGHSH, CDR2 LQKENI. CDR3 region: CASSPPGPRVTEAFF. CDR3 DNA sequence: TGTGCCAGCTCACCCCCGGGACCGAGGGTTACTGAAGCTTTCTTT.

V usage is TRBV5-5 and J usage is TRBJ2-7, with 8 bases matching TRBD1. The CDR3 has 15 amino acids. With V trimmed by 2 bases and J by 2 bases, 6 bases remained unmatched. In germline, CDR1 is SGHKS, CDR2 YYEKEE (reference sequence). This chain's CDR3 is CASSLGQGIAYEQYF. CDR3 bases: TGTGCCAGCAGCTTAGGACAGGGTATCGCCTACGAGCAGTACTTC.

J is TRBJ1-2 and V is TRBV7-2; D is perhaps TRBD1 (6 bases). The germline V gene encodes CDR1 SGHTA and CDR2 FQGNSA. The V end was cut by 5 bases, the J end by 5 bases, with 15 bases between. This CDR3 is 14 amino acids long. As DNA, the CDR3 is TGTGCCAGCAGCCGATACAGGGCAAGTTATGGCTACACCTTC. Its translation is CASSRYRASYGYTF.

The genes are TRBV12-5 and TRBJ2-2; the match to TRBD2 covers 12 bases. Germline V gene data show CDR1 as LGHNT and CDR2 as FRNRAP. Losses at the gene ends were 7 bases for V and 0 bases for J; bases not matched to a gene: 12. The CDR3 has 19 amino acids. The DNA of the CDR3 is TGTGCTAGTGCCCCGACTAGCGGGGGCCCACCCTCGAACACCGGGGAGCTGTTTTTT. This translates into CASAPTSGGPPSNTGELFF. Full variable domain (missing parts from reference TRBV12-5 and TRBJ2-2): DARVTQTPRHKVTEMGQEVTMRCQPILGHNTVFWYRQTMMQGLELLAYFRNRAPLDDSGMPKDRFSAEMPDATLATLKIQPSEPRDSAVYFCASAPTSGGPPSNTGELFFGEGSRLTVL.

This chain connects TRBV27 to TRBJ2-5, with TRBD1 as a possible D gene (6 bases). CDR3 length: 15 amino acids. The germline V gene has CDR1 MNHEY and CDR2 SMNVEV (reference sequence). V lost 0 bases and J 5 bases, leaving 13 bases between the germline ends. The CDR3 reads CASSLSRTVSETQYF. The CDR3 region has the DNA TGTGCCAGCAGTTTATCTCGGACAGTATCGGAGACCCAGTACTTC.